This TCR beta chain stems from a study of blood T cell repertoires in COVID-19. Overall study: In each case, the material was cDNA or gDNA derived from T cells, B-cell-depleted T cells, or PBMCs.

Sequenced by immunoSEQ multiplex PCR; TCRdb stores in-frame clones only, minus some. The sample holds about 230,000 clones, 65% to 85% seen once. The germline gives CDR1 KGHSH, CDR2 LQKENI. V trimming: 6 bases; J trimming: 5 bases; junction bases outside the gene matches: 3. CDR3 length equals 13 residues. The receptor was derived from a man aged 40-55 years with active or convalescent COVID-19. The specimen sequenced was peripheral blood. The chain is built from TRBV18 and TRBJ2-7; 11 bases are a match to TRBD1. CDR3 sequence reads: CASSDRGLNEQYF. In DNA, the CDR3 is TGTGCCAGCTCGGACAGGGGGCTGAACGAGCAGTACTTC.